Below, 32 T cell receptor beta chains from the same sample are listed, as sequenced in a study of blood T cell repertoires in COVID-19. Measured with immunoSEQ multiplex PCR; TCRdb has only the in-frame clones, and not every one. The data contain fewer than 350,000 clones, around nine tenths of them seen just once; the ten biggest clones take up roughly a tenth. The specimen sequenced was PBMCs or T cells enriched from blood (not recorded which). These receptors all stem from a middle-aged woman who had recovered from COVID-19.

CDR3 protein: CASSFTGQGYEQYF. CDR3 coding DNA: TGTGCCAGCTCTTTCACGGGACAGGGTTACGAGCAGTACTTC. This chain connects TRBV9 to TRBJ2-7; 9 nucleotides match TRBD1. The J segment lost 4 bases and the V segment lost 7 bases, leaving 9 bases of the junction unmatched. This CDR3 region has 14 residues. Germline V gene data show CDR1 as SGDLS and CDR2 as YYNGEE.

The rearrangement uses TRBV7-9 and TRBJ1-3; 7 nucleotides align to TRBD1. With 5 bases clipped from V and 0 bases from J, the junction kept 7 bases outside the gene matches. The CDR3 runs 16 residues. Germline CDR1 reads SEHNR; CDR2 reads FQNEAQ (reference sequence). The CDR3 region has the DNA TGTGCCAGCAGCCCGTCGGGACAGAACTCTGGAAACACCATATATTTT. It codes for CASSPSGQNSGNTIYF. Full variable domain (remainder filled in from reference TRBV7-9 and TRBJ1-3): DTGVSQNPRHKITKRGQNVTFRCDPISEHNRLYWYRQTLGQGPEFLTYFQNEAQLEKSRLLSDRFSAERPKGSFSTLEIQRTEQGDSAMYLCASSPSGQNSGNTIYFGEGSWLTVV.

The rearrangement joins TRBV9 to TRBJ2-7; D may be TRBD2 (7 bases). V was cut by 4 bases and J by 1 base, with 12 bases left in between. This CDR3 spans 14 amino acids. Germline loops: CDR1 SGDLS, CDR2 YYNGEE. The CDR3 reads CASSRGARSYEQYF. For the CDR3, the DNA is TGTGCCAGCAGCCGGGGGGCTAGGTCCTACGAGCAGTACTTC.

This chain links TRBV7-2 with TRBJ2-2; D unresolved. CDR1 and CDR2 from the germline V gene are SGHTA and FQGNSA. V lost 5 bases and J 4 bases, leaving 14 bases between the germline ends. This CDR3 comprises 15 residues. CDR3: CASSPRLGGTGELFF. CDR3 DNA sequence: TGTGCCAGCAGCCCGCGGTTAGGCGGCACCGGGGAGCTGTTTTTT. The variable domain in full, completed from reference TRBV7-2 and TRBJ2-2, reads GAGVSQSPSNKVTEKGKDVELRCDPISGHTALYWYRQSLGQGLEFLIYFQGNSAPDKSGLPSDRFSAERTGGSVSTLTIQRTQQEDSAVYLCASSPRLGGTGELFFGEGSRLTVL.

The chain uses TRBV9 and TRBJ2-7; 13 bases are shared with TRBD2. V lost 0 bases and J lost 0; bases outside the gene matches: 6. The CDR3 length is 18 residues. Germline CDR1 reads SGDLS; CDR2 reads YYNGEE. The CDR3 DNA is TGTGCCAGCAGCGTAGCTGGGACTAGCGGGACCGGCTCCTACGAGCAGTACTTC. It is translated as CASSVAGTSGTGSYEQYF.

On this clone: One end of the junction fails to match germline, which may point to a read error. The CDR3 DNA follows: TGTGCTAGCAGCTTGGGCCCCTACCGCTACAATGAGCAGTTCTTC. This sequence encodes CASSLGPYRYNEQFF. This sequence joins TRBV7-7 and TRBJ2-1; D is unresolved. Germline loops: CDR1 SSHAT, CDR2 FNYEAQ (reference sequence). This CDR3 has 15 residues.

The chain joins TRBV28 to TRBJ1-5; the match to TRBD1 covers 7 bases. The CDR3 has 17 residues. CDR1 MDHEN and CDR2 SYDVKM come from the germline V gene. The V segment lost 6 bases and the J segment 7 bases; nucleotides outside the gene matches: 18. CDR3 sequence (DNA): TGTGCCAGCAGCCCACCCACGATAAGGGGGCGGTGGCAGCCCCAGCATTTT. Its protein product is CASSPPTIRGRWQPQHF. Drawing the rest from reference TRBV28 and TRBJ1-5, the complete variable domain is DVKVTQSSRYLVKRTGEKVFLECVQDMDHENMFWYRQDPGLGLRLIYFSYDVKMKEKGDIPEGYSVSREKKERFSLILESASTNQTSMYLCASSPPTIRGRWQPQHFGDGTRLSIL.

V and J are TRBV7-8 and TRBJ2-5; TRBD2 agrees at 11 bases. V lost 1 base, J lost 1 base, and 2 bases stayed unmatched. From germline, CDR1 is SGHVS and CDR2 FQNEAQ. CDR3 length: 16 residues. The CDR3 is CASSLGLAGFQETQYF. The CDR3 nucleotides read TGTGCCAGCAGCTTAGGACTAGCGGGATTCCAAGAGACCCAGTACTTC.

The CDR3: CASSQDRTGQAYF. The CDR3 nucleotides read TGCGCCAGCAGCCAAGATCGAACAGGTCAAGCGTACTTC. The V and J genes are TRBV4-3 and TRBJ2-5; possible D gene TRBD1, 5 bases. Per germline, CDR1 LGHNA and CDR2 YSLEER. The CDR3 spans 13 residues. V was trimmed by 0 bases and J by 13 bases, leaving 15 bases between them.

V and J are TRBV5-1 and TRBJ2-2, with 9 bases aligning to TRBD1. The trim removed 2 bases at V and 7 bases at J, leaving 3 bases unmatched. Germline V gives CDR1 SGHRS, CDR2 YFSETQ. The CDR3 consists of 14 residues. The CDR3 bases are TGCGCCAGCAGCTTTACAGGGGGCCTCGGGGAGCTGTTTTTT. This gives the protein CASSFTGGLGELFF.

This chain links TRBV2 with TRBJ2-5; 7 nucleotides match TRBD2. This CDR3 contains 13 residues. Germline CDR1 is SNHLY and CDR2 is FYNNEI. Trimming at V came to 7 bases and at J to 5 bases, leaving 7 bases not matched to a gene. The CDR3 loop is CASTRDYRETQYF. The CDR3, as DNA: TGTGCCAGCACCAGGGACTACAGGGAGACCCAGTACTTC.

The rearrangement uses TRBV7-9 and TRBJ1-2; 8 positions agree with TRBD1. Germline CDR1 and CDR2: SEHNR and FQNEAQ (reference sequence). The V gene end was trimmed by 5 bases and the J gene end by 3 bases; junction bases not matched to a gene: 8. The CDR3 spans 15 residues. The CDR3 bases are TGTGCCAGCAGCCCCAGGACAGGGTTAGACTATGGCTACACCTTC. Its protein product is CASSPRTGLDYGYTF. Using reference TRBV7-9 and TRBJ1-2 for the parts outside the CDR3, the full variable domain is DTGVSQNPRHKITKRGQNVTFRCDPISEHNRLYWYRQTLGQGPEFLTYFQNEAQLEKSRLLSDRFSAERPKGSFSTLEIQRTEQGDSAMYLCASSPRTGLDYGYTFGSGTRLTVV.

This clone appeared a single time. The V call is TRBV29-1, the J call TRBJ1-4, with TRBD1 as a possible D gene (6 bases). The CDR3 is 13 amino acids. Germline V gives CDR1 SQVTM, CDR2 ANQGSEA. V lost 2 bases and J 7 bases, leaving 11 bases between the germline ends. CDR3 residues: CSVESRGGEKLFF. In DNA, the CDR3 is TGCAGCGTTGAATCCAGGGGTGGTGAAAAACTGTTTTTT.

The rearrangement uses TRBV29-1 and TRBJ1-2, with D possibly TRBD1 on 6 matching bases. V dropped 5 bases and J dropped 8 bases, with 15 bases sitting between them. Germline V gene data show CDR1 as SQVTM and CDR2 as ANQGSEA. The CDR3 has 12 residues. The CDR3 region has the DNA TGCAGCGTTTCTACAGGGTTCGGAGGCTACACCTTC. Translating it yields CSVSTGFGGYTF.

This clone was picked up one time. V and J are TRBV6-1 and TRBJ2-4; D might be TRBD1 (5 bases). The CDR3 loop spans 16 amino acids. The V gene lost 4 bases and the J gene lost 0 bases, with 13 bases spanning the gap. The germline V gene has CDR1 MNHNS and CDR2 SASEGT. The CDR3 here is CASSGGLTLAKNIQYF. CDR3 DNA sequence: TGTGCCAGCAGTGGGGGCCTCACTCTAGCCAAAAACATTCAGTACTTC.

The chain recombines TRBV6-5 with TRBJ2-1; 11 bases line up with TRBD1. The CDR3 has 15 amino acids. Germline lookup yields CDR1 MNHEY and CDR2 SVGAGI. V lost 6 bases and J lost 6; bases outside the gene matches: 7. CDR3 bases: TGTGCCAGCAGCCCCTCCGGGACAGGGGGCAATGAGCAGTTCTTC. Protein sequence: CASSPSGTGGNEQFF.

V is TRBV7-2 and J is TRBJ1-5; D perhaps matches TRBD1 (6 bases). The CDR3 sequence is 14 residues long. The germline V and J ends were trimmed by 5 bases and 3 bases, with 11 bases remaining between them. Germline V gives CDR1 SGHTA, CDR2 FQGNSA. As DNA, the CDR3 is TGTGCCAGCAGCCCCGCGGGGGCCAATCAGCCCCAGCATTTT. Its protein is CASSPAGANQPQHF.

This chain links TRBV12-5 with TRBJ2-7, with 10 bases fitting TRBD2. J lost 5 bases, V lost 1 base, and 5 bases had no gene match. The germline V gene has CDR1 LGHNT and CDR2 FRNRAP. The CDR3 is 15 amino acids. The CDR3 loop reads CASGLGASGSDEQYF. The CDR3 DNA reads TGTGCTAGTGGTTTGGGGGCTAGCGGGAGCGACGAGCAGTACTTC.

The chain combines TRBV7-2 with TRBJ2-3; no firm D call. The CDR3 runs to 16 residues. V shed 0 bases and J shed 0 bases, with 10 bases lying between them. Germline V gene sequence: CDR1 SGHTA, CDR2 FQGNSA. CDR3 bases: TGTGCCAGCAGCTTAGCGGGCCAGGTGAGCACAGATACGCAGTATTTT. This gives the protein CASSLAGQVSTDTQYF.

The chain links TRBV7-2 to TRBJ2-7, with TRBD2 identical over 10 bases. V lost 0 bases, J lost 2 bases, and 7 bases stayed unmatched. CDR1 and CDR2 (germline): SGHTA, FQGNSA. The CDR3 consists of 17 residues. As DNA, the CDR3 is TGTGCCAGCAGCTTAGCCTTTACTAGCGGGGATGCCTACGAGCAGTACTTC. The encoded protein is CASSLAFTSGDAYEQYF. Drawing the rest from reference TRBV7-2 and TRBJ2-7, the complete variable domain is GAGVSQSPSNKVTEKGKDVELRCDPISGHTALYWYRQSLGQGLEFLIYFQGNSAPDKSGLPSDRFSAERTGGSVSTLTIQRTQQEDSAVYLCASSLAFTSGDAYEQYFGPGTRLTVT.

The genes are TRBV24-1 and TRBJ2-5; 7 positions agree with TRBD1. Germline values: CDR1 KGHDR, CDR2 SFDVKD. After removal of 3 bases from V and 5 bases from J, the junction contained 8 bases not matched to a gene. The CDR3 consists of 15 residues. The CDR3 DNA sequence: TGTGCCACCAGTGATATGACAGGGCTCGGGGAGACCCAGTACTTC. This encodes CATSDMTGLGETQYF.

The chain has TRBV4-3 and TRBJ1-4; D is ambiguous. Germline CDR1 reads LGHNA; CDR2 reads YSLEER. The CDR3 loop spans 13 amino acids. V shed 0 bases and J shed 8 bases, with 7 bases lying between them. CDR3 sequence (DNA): TGCGCCAGCAGCCAAGATACGGAGGAAAAACTGTTTTTT. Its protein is CASSQDTEEKLFF.

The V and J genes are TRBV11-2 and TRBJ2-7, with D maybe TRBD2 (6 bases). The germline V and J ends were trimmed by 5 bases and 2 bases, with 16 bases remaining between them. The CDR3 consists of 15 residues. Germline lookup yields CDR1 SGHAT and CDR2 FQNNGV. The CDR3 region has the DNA TGTGCCAGCAGCCGCTCGACTAGTCCCCCCTACGAGCAGTACTTC. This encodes CASSRSTSPPYEQYF. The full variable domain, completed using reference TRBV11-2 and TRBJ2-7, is EAGVAQSPRYKIIEKRQSVAFWCNPISGHATLYWYQQILGQGPKLLIQFQNNGVVDDSQLPKDRFSAERLKGVDSTLKIQPAKLEDSAVYLCASSRSTSPPYEQYFGPGTRLTVT.

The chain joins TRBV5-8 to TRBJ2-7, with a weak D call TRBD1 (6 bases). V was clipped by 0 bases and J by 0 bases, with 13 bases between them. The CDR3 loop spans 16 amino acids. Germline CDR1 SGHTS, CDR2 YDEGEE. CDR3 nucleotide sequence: TGTGCCAGCAGCTTGGATTACAGGGAGAGCTCCTACGAGCAGTACTTC. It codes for CASSLDYRESSYEQYF.

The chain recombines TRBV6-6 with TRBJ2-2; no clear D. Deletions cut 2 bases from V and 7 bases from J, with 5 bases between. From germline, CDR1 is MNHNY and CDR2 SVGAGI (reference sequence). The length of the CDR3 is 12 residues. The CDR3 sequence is CASSYVGGELFF. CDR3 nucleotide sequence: TGTGCCAGCAGTTACGTCGGCGGGGAGCTGTTTTTT.

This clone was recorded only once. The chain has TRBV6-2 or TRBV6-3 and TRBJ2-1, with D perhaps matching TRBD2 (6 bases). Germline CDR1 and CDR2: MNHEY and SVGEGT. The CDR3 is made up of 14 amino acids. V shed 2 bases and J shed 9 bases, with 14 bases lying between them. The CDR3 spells CASSYGGNIIEQFF. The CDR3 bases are TGTGCCAGCAGTTACGGCGGGAATATCATTGAGCAGTTCTTC.

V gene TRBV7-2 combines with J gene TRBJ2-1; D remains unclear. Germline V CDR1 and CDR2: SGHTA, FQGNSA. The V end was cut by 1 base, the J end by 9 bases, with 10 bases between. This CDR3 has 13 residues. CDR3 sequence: CASSLEQSREQFF. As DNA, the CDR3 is TGTGCCAGCAGCTTAGAACAGTCTCGTGAGCAGTTCTTC.

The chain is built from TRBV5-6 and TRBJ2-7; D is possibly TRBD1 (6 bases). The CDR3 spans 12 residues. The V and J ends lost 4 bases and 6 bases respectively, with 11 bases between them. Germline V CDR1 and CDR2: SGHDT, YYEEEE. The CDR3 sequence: CASSRIGGEQYF. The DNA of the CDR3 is TGTGCCAGCAGCCGTATAGGGGGCGAGCAGTACTTC.

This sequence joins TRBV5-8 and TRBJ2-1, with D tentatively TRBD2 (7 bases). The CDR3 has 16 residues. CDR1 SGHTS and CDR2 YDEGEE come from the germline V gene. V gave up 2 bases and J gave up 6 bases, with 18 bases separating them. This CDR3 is CASSFNFGGGGNEQFF. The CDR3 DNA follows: TGTGCCAGCAGCTTTAACTTCGGCGGGGGCGGCAATGAGCAGTTCTTC.

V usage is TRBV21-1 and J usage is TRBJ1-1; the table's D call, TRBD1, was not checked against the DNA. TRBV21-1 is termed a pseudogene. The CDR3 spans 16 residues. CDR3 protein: CASSKETGCGNTEAFF. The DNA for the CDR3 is TGTGCCAGCAGCAAAGAGACAGGGTGTGGAAACACTGAAGCTTTCTTT.

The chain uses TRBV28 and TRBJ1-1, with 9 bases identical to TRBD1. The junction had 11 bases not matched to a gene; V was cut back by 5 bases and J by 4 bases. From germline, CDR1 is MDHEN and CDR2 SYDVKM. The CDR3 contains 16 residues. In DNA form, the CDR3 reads TGTGCCAGCAGTGACCCGGGACAGGGAGGAAGCACTGAAGCTTTCTTT. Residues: CASSDPGQGGSTEAFF.

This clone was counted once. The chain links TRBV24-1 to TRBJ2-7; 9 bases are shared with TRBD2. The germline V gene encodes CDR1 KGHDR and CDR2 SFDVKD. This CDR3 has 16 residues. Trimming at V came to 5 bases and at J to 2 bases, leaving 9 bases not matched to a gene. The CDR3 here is CATSAPKASGTYEQYF. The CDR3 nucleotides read TGTGCCACCAGTGCCCCAAAAGCTAGCGGGACCTACGAGCAGTACTTC.